The rows below give T cell receptor beta chains drawn from one sample of a study of T cell changes during pregnancy in multiple sclerosis. Only in-frame clones appear in the TCRdb table, and some are missing; sequencing was by immunoSEQ multiplex PCR. The data show 40,000 to 45,000 clones, with approximately 91% seen just once and 0.65% to 0.9% held by the top ten. The sequences come from CD4+ T cells from peripheral blood mononuclear cells, collected before pregnancy. The receptors come from a female donor with multiple sclerosis, enrolled in a pregnancy study. CDR3s include the opening cysteine and the closing phenylalanine or tryptophan. The D gene is left open where the match is weak. The size of a clone is reported for some rows only, either as once, few or many, or as a class for expanded clones.

.	TRBV5-1	TRBJ2-3	once	CASSPNTDTQYF	TGCGCCAGCAGCCCCAACACAGATACGCAGTATTTT
TRBD1	TRBV18	TRBJ1-2	.	CASSPDRGGYTF	TGTGCCAGCTCCCCAGACAGGGGTGGCTACACCTTC
.	TRBV19	TRBJ2-2	.	CASSIMEMAGELFF	TGTGCCAGTAGTATAATGGAGATGGCCGGGGAGCTGTTTTTT
.	TRBV7-2	TRBJ2-7	.	CASSLTQGTSYEQYF	TGTGCCAGCAGCCTAACCCAGGGGACCTCCTACGAGCAGTACTTC
.	TRBV4-2	TRBJ1-6	.	CASSQEQVSNSPLHF	TGTGCCAGCAGCCAAGAACAGGTTTCGAATTCACCCCTCCACTTT
.	TRBV5-4	TRBJ1-4	few	CAGQVQLGEKLFF	TGTGCCGGCCAGGTGCAACTAGGTGAAAAACTGTTTTTT
TRBD1	TRBV19	TRBJ1-1	.	CASSIGDRVRTEAFF	TGTGCCAGTAGTATCGGGGACAGGGTAAGGACTGAAGCTTTCTTT
.	TRBV7-3	TRBJ2-5	.	CASSRDIKETQYF	TGTGCCAGCAGCCGGGACATTAAAGAGACCCAGTACTTC
.	TRBV18	TRBJ1-1	once	CASSPLGGKNTEAFF	TGTGCCAGCTCACCCCTGGGGGGTAAGAACACTGAAGCTTTCTTT
TRBD1	TRBV30	TRBJ1-6	.	CALAGTANSPLHF	TGTGCCCTCGCAGGGACAGCTAATTCACCCCTCCACTTT
TRBD1	TRBV6-1	TRBJ2-2	.	CASTDRQGYTGELFF	TGTGCCAGCACCGATCGACAGGGATACACCGGGGAGCTGTTTTTT
TRBD1	TRBV5-5	TRBJ1-1	.	CASRGQGASTEAFF	TGTGCCAGCAGGGGTCAGGGGGCTAGCACTGAAGCTTTCTTT
TRBD1	TRBV19	TRBJ1-1	.	CASSPRQGRTEAFF	TGTGCCAGTAGTCCGAGACAGGGGAGGACTGAAGCTTTCTTT
TRBD1	TRBV28	TRBJ1-1	.	CASSLSGGSTEAFF	TGTGCCAGCAGTCTTTCAGGGGGCTCCACTGAAGCTTTCTTT
TRBD1	TRBV5-6	TRBJ2-1	.	CASSLKDTGASNEQFF	TGTGCCAGCAGCTTGAAGGATACAGGGGCCTCCAATGAGCAGTTCTTC